This T cell receptor beta chain was sequenced for a study of blood T cell repertoires in COVID-19. Original processing methods: How many nucleated cells were present was estimated from reference gene primer amplification. Only in-frame clones appear in the TCRdb table, and some are missing; sequencing was by immunoSEQ multiplex PCR. V and J calls and clone size follow that table, whereas D and trimming were derived from the DNA. This table holds approximately 180,000 clones, roughly 85% found once. The CDR3 has 16 residues. V lost 1 base and J lost 3; bases outside the gene matches: 7. CDR1 and CDR2 from the germline V gene are LGHDT and YNNKEL (reference sequence).

Sequencing was done on a sample of peripheral blood. The TCR sequence derives from a human donor with active or convalescent COVID-19. The donor label of this sample is uncertain. This rearrangement joins TRBV3-1 (or the pseudogene TRBV3-2) to TRBJ2-3; 7 bases line up with TRBD1. Here the CDR3 reads CASSQADRVRTDTQYF. The CDR3 DNA is TGTGCCAGCAGCCAAGCCGACAGGGTTCGTACAGATACGCAGTATTTT.